This T cell receptor beta chain was found in a study of blood T cell repertoires in COVID-19. At the level of the study: In each case, the material was cDNA or gDNA derived from T cells, B-cell-depleted T cells, or PBMCs.

Authors' analysis steps: Reference gene primer amplification yielded estimated nucleated cell counts. TCRdb's copy holds only in-frame clones and misses some; the assay was immunoSEQ multiplex PCR. Clone size and V and J calls were adopted from that table, with D and trimming inferred from the DNA. Of around 320,000 clones detected, 88% appear once; the ten largest clones hold just under 7%. Germline V lookup: CDR1 SNHLY, CDR2 FYNNEI. Between the trimmed V and J ends, which lost 10 bases and 0 bases, there was a span of 18 bases. This CDR3 is built from 15 residues. The specimen was peripheral blood. The chain couples TRBV2 to TRBJ1-1, with D possibly being TRBD1 (5 bases). The sequence derives from a woman in her twenties or thirties who had recovered from COVID-19. CDR3 bases: TGTGCCATGTTACCGGGACGGACTATGAACACTGAAGCTTTCTTT. It is translated as CAMLPGRTMNTEAFF.